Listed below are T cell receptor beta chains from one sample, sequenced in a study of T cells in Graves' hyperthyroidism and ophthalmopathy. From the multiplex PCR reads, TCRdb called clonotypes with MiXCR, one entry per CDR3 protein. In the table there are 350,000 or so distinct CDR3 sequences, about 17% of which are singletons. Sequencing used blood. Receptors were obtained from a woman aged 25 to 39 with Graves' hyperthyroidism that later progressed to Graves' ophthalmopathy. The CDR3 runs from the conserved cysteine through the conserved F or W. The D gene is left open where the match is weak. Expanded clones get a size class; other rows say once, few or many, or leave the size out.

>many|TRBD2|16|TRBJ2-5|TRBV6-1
CASRSTSGGIRETQYF
TGTGCCAGCAGATCTACGAGCGGGGGAATACGGGAGACCCAGTACTTC
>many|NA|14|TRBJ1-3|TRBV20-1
CSARDARSRNTIYF
TGCAGTGCTAGAGATGCGAGGAGTAGAAACACCATATATTTT
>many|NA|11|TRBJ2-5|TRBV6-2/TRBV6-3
CASRNGETQYF
TGTGCCAGCAGAAACGGGGAGACCCAGTACTTC
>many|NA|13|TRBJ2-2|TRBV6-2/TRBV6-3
CASSYLTAGELFF
TGTGCCAGCAGTTACCTTACCGCCGGGGAGCTGTTTTTT
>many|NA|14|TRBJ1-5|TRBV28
CAGRSSGLAQPQHF
TGTGCCGGCCGAAGTTCAGGGCTTGCTCAGCCCCAGCATTTT
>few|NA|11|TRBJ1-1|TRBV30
CAWGGASEAFF
TGTGCCTGGGGGGGGGCTTCCGAAGCTTTCTTT
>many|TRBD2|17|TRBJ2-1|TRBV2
CASLKWAGRGVENEQFF
TGTGCCAGCCTGAAATGGGCGGGACGGGGGGTCGAGAATGAGCAGTTCTTC
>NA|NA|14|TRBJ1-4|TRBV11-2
CASSVWDRTGELFF
TGTGCCAGCAGCGTATGGGACCGGACGGGAGAACTGTTTTTT
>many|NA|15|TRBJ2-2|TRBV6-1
CASSPPRGNTGELFF
TGTGCCAGCAGCCCTCCGAGGGGGAACACCGGGGAGCTGTTTTTT
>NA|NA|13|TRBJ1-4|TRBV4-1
CASLGERNEKLFF
TGCGCCAGCCTAGGGGAGAGAAATGAAAAACTGTTTTTT
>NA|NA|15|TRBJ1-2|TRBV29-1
CSVAPGTAGGYGYTF
TGCAGCGTTGCTCCCGGGACTGCCGGTGGCTATGGCTACACCTTC
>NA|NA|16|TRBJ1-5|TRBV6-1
CASSPAGTLANQPQHF
TGTGCCAGCAGCCCAGCCGGGACCTTAGCAAATCAGCCCCAGCATTTT
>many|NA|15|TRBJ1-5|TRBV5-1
CASSLGQPSNQPQHF
TGCGCCAGCAGCTTGGGACAGCCGAGCAATCAGCCCCAGCATTTT
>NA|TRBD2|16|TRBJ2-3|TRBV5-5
CASSYLAGQYPDTQYF
TGTGCCAGCAGCTACCTAGCGGGACAATACCCAGATACGCAGTATTTT
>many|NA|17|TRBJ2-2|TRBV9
CASSVFPGRPNTGELFF
TGTGCCAGCAGCGTATTCCCGGGCCGCCCGAACACCGGGGAGCTGTTTTTT
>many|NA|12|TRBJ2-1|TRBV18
CASSLDSPEQFF
TGTGCCAGCTCCCTGGACTCCCCGGAGCAGTTCTTC
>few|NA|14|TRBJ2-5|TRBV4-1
CASSHIEGEETQYF
TGCGCCAGCAGCCATATCGAGGGGGAAGAGACCCAGTACTTC
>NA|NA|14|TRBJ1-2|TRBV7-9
CASSLEGDYYGYTF
TGTGCCAGCAGCTTAGAGGGGGACTACTATGGCTACACCTTC
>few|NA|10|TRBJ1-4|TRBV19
CASRMEKLFF
TGTGCCAGTAGAATGGAAAAACTGTTTTTT
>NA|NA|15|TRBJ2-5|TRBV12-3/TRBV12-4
CASTSMTRSGETQYF
TGTGCCAGCACCTCTATGACTCGAAGCGGAGAGACCCAGTACTTC
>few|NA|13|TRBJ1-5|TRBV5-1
CASSLNYDQPQHF
TGCGCCAGCAGCTTGAATTACGATCAGCCCCAGCATTTT
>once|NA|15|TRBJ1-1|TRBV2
CASSESAEPRGVAFF
TGTGCCAGCAGTGAATCGGCCGAACCCCGAGGAGTGGCTTTCTTT
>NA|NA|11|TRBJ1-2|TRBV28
CASRLGGGYTF
TGTGCCAGCAGGTTGGGTGGTGGCTACACCTTC
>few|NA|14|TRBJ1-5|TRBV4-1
CASSHGRSNQPQHF
TGCGCCAGCAGCCATGGACGGAGCAATCAGCCCCAGCATTTT
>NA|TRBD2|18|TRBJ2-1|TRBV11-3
CASSPGDGLAGTYNEQFF
TGTGCCAGTAGCCCAGGGGACGGACTAGCGGGTACCTACAATGAGCAGTTCTTC
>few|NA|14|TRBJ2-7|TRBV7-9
CASSLGGQRDEQYF
TGTGCCAGCAGCTTGGGGGGACAACGGGACGAGCAGTACTTC
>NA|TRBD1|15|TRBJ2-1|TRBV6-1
CASSKGTGEVNEQFF
TGTGCCAGCAGTAAAGGGACAGGGGAAGTGAATGAGCAGTTCTTC
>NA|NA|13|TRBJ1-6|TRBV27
CASSFSGRSPLHF
TGTGCCAGCAGTTTTTCAGGGCGATCACCCCTCCACTTT
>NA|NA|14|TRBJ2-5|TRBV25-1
CASSERVGAETQYF
TGTGCCAGCAGTGAAAGGGTAGGAGCAGAGACCCAGTACTTC
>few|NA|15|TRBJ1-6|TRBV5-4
CASSYETGGTSPLHF
TGTGCCAGCAGCTACGAGACAGGTGGTACATCACCCCTCCACTTT
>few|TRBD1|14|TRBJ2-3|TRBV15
CATSRGQGADTQYF
TGTGCCACCAGCAGAGGACAGGGGGCAGATACGCAGTATTTT
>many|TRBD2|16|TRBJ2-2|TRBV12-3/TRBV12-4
CASSFRWTSETGELFF
TGTGCCAGCAGTTTCCGTTGGACTAGCGAGACCGGGGAGCTGTTTTTT
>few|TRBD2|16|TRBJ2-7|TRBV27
CASSLGTSGINYEQYF
TGTGCCAGCAGTCTGGGGACTAGCGGGATAAACTACGAGCAGTACTTC
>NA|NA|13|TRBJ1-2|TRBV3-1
CASSPTRDGGYTF
TGTGCCAGCAGCCCCACCAGGGACGGCGGCTACACCTTC
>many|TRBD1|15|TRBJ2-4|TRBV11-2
CASSLATGDGDIQYF
TGTGCCAGCAGCTTAGCCACAGGGGATGGAGACATTCAGTACTTC
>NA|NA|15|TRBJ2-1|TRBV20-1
CSVAKDVYTGNEQFF
TGCAGTGTCGCCAAAGACGTTTACACAGGCAATGAGCAGTTCTTC
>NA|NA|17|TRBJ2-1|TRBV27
CASMAGGPTSSYNEQFF
TGTGCCAGCATGGCGGGTGGCCCGACCAGCTCCTACAATGAGCAGTTCTTC
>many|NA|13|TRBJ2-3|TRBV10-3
CAISGPATDTQYF
TGTGCCATCAGTGGGCCAGCGACAGATACGCAGTATTTT
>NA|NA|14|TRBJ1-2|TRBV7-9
CASSPIQGFYGYTF
TGTGCCAGCAGCCCTATACAGGGATTTTATGGCTACACCTTC
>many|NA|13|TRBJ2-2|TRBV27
CASSFGDSGELFF
TGTGCCAGCAGTTTCGGGGATTCCGGGGAGCTGTTTTTT
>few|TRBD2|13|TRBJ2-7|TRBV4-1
CASSQSGGYEQYF
TGCGCCAGCAGCCAATCGGGGGGTTACGAGCAGTACTTC
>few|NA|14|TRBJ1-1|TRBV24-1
CATSDSKASTEAFF
TGTGCCACCAGTGATTCTAAGGCATCCACTGAAGCTTTCTTT
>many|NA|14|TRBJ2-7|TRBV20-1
CSAREDVISYEQYF
TGCAGTGCTAGAGAGGACGTAATCTCCTACGAGCAGTACTTC
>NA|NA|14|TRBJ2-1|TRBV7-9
CASSFPQGLAEQFF
TGTGCCAGCAGCTTTCCGCAGGGTTTGGCTGAGCAGTTCTTC
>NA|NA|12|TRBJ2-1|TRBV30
CAWSALYNEQFF
TGTGCCTGGAGTGCCCTTTACAATGAGCAGTTCTTC
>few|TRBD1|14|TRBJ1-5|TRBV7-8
CASSLRGGNQPQHF
TGTGCCAGCAGTCTCAGGGGGGGGAATCAGCCCCAGCATTTT
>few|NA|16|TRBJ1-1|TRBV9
CASSSSRWGTNTEAFF
TGTGCCAGCAGCTCAAGCCGTTGGGGGACGAACACTGAAGCTTTCTTT
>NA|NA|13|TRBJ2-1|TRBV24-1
CATSDLPLNEQFF
TGTGCCACCAGTGATTTGCCCCTCAATGAGCAGTTCTTC
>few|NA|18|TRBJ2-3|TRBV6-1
CASSEVGLARRSTDTQYF
TGTGCCAGCAGTGAAGTTGGTCTAGCGCGTCGGAGCACAGATACGCAGTATTTT
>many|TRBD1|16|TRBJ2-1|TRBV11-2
CASSSRRDRGQNEQFF
TGTGCCAGCAGCTCCCGCCGGGACAGGGGGCAAAATGAGCAGTTCTTC